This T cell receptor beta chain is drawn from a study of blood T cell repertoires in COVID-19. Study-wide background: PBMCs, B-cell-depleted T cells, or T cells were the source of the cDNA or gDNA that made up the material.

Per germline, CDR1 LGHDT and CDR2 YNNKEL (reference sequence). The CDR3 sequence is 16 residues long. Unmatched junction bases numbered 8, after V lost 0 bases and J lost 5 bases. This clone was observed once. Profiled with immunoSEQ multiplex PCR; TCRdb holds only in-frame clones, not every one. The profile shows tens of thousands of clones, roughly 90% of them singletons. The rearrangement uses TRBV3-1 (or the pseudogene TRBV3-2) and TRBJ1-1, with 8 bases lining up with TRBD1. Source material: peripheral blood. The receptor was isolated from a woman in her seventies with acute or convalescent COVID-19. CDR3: CASSQEARGRGTEAFF. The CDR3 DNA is TGTGCCAGCAGCCAAGAGGCCAGGGGGCGAGGAACTGAAGCTTTCTTT.